The clone carrying this T cell receptor (beta chain) was seen a handful of times. Its antigen remains unidentified. TCRdb used MiXCR to reprocess the reads, holding one entry per CDR3 protein. The sample has some 200,000 distinct CDR3 sequences, roughly 9% seen once. The data were obtained in a study of T cell repertoires in cytomegalovirus infection. Overall study results and limits: Predominance within the ex vivo response was attributable to HLA-C-restricted CMV-specific TCR beta clonotypes. Carriers of CMV plus the relevant HLA were identified by cumulative public TCR beta family frequency.

The germline gives CDR1 MNHNY, CDR2 SVGAGI (reference sequence). V was shortened by 2 bases and J by 2 bases, with 11 bases between the two germline ends. The CDR3 consists of 15 residues. The sample consisted of PBMCs. This receptor was obtained from a human donor in good health (CMV status not recorded). Some clones in this sample may be carry-over from other donors' samples. The rearrangement joins TRBV6-6 to TRBJ2-3; possible D gene TRBD1, 5 bases. This CDR3 is CASSYGQGYTDTQYF. The CDR3 nucleotides are TGTGCCAGCAGTTACGGTCAGGGATACACAGATACGCAGTATTTT.